This T cell receptor beta chain was sequenced during a study of OX40 agonist ivuxolimab in advanced cancers. Study-level background: Prior checkpoint blockade (anti-PD-1, anti-PD-L1 or anti-CTLA-4) was permitted; 40% had it.

Only in-frame clones appear in the TCRdb table, and some are missing; sequencing was by immunoSEQ multiplex PCR. The sample consists of roughly 17,000 clones, roughly 71% of them appearing once. This clone was observed a single time. The antigen remains undetermined. Points from the study as a whole: The mean number of expanded clones was higher in CD8+ T cells than in CD4+.

This CDR3 has 12 residues. The germline V gene encodes CDR1 SEHNR and CDR2 FQNEAQ (reference sequence). Trimming took 1 base from V and 7 from J, leaving 7 bases between them. The TCR comes from an adult with an advanced solid tumor such as melanoma, head and neck, liver or kidney cancer. The sequences come from CD4+ or CD8+ T cells sorted from blood, collected in a trial of the OX40 agonist ivuxolimab. The rearrangement joins TRBV7-9 to TRBJ1-1; a possible D gene is TRBD1 (5 bases). This CDR3 reads CASSLGDSEAFF. As DNA, the CDR3 is TGTGCCAGCAGCTTAGGCGACAGTGAAGCTTTCTTT. Full variable domain (rest looked up from reference TRBV7-9 and TRBJ1-1): DTGVSQNPRHKITKRGQNVTFRCDPISEHNRLYWYRQTLGQGPEFLTYFQNEAQLEKSRLLSDRFSAERPKGSFSTLEIQRTEQGDSAMYLCASSLGDSEAFFGQGTRLTVV.